The 11 T cell receptor beta chains given below trace back to one sample, sequenced in a study of cytomegalovirus exposure and HLA in healthy donors. The PCR used 60 Vbeta and 13 Jbeta primers. Here immunoSEQ multiplex PCR was the method, and the copy in TCRdb shows in-frame clones only, minus some. The specimen's table records roughly 220,000 clones. The material sequenced was PBMCs. The receptors originated from a girl aged 2-10 years in good health and CMV-seropositive.

This sequence joins TRBV19 and TRBJ2-5; 8 bases agree with TRBD1. Germline V gives CDR1 LNHDA, CDR2 SQIVND (reference sequence). This CDR3 contains 15 residues. Trimming at V came to 3 bases and at J to 5 bases, leaving 8 bases not matched to a gene. The CDR3 loop is CASSIRQGAAETQYF. CDR3 DNA sequence: TGTGCCAGTAGTATCCGTCAGGGGGCAGCTGAGACCCAGTACTTC.

The gene calls are TRBV2 and TRBJ2-7, with 7 nucleotides matching TRBD2. This CDR3 is built from 13 residues. Trimming at V came to 7 bases and at J to 3 bases, leaving 6 bases not matched to a gene. Germline lookup yields CDR1 SNHLY and CDR2 FYNNEI. CDR3 bases: TGTGCCAGCATGGAGCGGGAAGACTACGAGCAGTACTTC. This translates into CASMEREDYEQYF. The complete variable domain, with remaining parts taken from reference TRBV2 and TRBJ2-7, reads EPEVTQTPSHQVTQMGQEVILRCVPISNHLYFYWYRQILGQKVEFLVSFYNNEISEKSEIFDDQFSVERPDGSNFTLKIRSTKLEDSAMYFCASMEREDYEQYFGPGTRLTVT.

The rearrangement joins TRBV29-1 to TRBJ2-1; 9 nucleotides align to TRBD2. Germline V CDR1 and CDR2: SQVTM, ANQGSEA. With V trimmed by 8 bases and J by 3 bases, 8 bases remained unmatched. The CDR3 extends over 14 amino acids. CDR3 nucleotides: TGCAGCTTCCTTAGCGGGAGTGGCTACAATGAGCAGTTCTTC. Translating gives CSFLSGSGYNEQFF.

The CDR3 loop reads CASSLHSSTNEKLFF. The CDR3 DNA reads TGTGCCAGCAGCTTACACAGCTCAACTAATGAAAAACTGTTTTTT. This rearrangement joins TRBV9 to TRBJ1-4; D is unclear. Trimming stripped 4 bases from V and 0 bases from J, with 10 bases between. Per the germline V gene, CDR1 is SGDLS and CDR2 is YYNGEE. This CDR3 spans 15 amino acids.

The rearrangement uses TRBV19 and TRBJ1-1; D perhaps matches TRBD1 (6 bases). The CDR3 sequence is 17 residues long. The germline V gene encodes CDR1 LNHDA and CDR2 SQIVND (reference sequence). The ends were cut back, 5 bases at V and 3 bases at J, with 22 bases in the middle. CDR3 loop: CASSPPNRVVGDTEAFF. CDR3 sequence (DNA): TGTGCCAGTAGTCCGCCGAACAGGGTAGTTGGGGACACTGAAGCTTTCTTT.

The chain carries TRBV11-2 and TRBJ2-7; D is perhaps TRBD2 (6 bases). The V gene's germline CDR1 is SGHAT and CDR2 FQNNGV. The ends were cut back, 5 bases at V and 0 bases at J, with 20 bases in the middle. This CDR3 has 17 residues. CDR3 amino acids: CASSGLRRAGLSYEQYF. Written as DNA, the CDR3 is TGTGCCAGCAGCGGGCTTAGGCGAGCGGGCCTCTCCTACGAGCAGTACTTC.

This sequence joins TRBV19 and TRBJ1-5; the D is unclear. CDR1 and CDR2 from the germline V gene are LNHDA and SQIVND (reference sequence). This CDR3 has 13 amino acids. V was pared by 5 bases and J by 6 bases, with 11 bases between. CDR3 in amino acids: CASSPTAGQPQHF. The CDR3 nucleotides are TGTGCCAGTAGTCCCACAGCCGGTCAGCCCCAGCATTTT.

V and J are TRBV13 and TRBJ1-1, with D maybe TRBD1 (5 bases). This CDR3 contains 13 residues. CDR1 is PRHDT and CDR2 is FYEKMQ in the germline V gene (reference sequence). Trimming took off 5 bases at V and 6 bases at J, with 13 bases between the two ends. CDR3 DNA sequence: TGTGCCAGCAGCCAGGGAACCGACGCTGAAGCTTTCTTT. Its protein is CASSQGTDAEAFF.

V gene TRBV7-9 combines with J gene TRBJ2-3; tentative D call: TRBD1 (6 bases). V was shortened by 4 bases and J by 3 bases, with 23 bases between the two germline ends. CDR3 size: 18 residues. Per the germline V gene, CDR1 is SEHNR and CDR2 is FQNEAQ (reference sequence). CDR3 sequence reads: CASSSPSPSGAQTDTQYF. The CDR3 DNA reads as TGTGCCAGCAGCTCTCCCTCCCCTTCAGGGGCCCAAACAGATACGCAGTATTTT.

The chain recombines TRBV6-6 with TRBJ2-7, with 8 positions matching TRBD1. Per the germline V gene, CDR1 is MNHNY and CDR2 is SVGAGI (reference sequence). V trimming: 2 bases; J trimming: 3 bases; junction bases outside the gene matches: 9. The CDR3 length is 16 residues. As DNA, the CDR3 is TGTGCCAGCAGTTACGGGACCCAGGGGGCTGGCTACGAGCAGTACTTC. It translates to CASSYGTQGAGYEQYF.

J is TRBJ1-4 and V is TRBV15; a weak D match, TRBD1 (5 bases). V was trimmed by 0 bases and J by 7 bases, leaving 15 bases between them. Germline V gene lookup returns CDR1 LNHNV and CDR2 YYDKDF (reference sequence). There are 16 residues in the CDR3. The chain's CDR3 is CATSRDRGEQSEKLFF. The DNA for the CDR3 is TGTGCCACCAGCAGAGATCGGGGGGAACAGTCTGAAAAACTGTTTTTT.